This T cell receptor (beta chain) stems from a study of metastatic and nonmetastatic thyroid tumors. Study as a whole: The study looked at repertoires side by side in blood and in tumor or nodule tissue from malignant and benign thyroid patients.

TCRdb re-analyzed the PCR reads through MiXCR. The sample contains roughly 30,000 clones, about 17% of which appear only once. J gave up 6 bases and V 5 bases, and 10 bases lay outside the gene matches. This CDR3 comprises 15 residues. Germline CDR1 and CDR2: MNHNS and SASEGT. The entire patient cohort was treatment-naive prior to thyroid surgery. Within the sample, this clone is medium-sized. Sequencing input: blood. The TCR originated in a female donor with papillary thyroid cancer or a benign thyroid nodule (not recorded which). Some clones in this sample may be carry-over from other donors' samples. The V and J genes are TRBV6-1 and TRBJ1-1; the match to TRBD1 covers 9 bases. Here the CDR3 reads CASSNRDRVESEAFF. In nucleotides, the CDR3 is TGTGCCAGCAGTAACCGGGACAGGGTGGAATCTGAAGCTTTCTTT.